The 29 T cell receptor beta chains presented below share a single source sample, sequenced in a study of blood T cell repertoires in COVID-19. Produced via immunoSEQ multiplex PCR; TCRdb's table is partial and in-frame only. The table records 150,000 to 170,000 clones, roughly 81% of them present only once. The specimen sequenced was peripheral blood. These receptors were obtained from a woman aged 55-70 years with COVID-19, enrolled during active disease.

On this clone: The germline gene is not matched at one end of the junction; a read error may be the cause. The chain carries TRBV6-5 and TRBJ1-2; a weak D match, TRBD1 (5 bases). Germline V CDR1 and CDR2: MNHEY, SVGAGI. The CDR3 consists of 10 residues. CDR3 coding DNA: TGTGCCAGCAGGGGGGGTCCCCCTGCCTTC. Protein sequence: CASRGGPPAF.

This clone came up a few times. The genes are TRBV19 and TRBJ1-3, with D possibly TRBD1 on 6 matching bases. Trimming cost V 6 bases and J 4 bases, with 16 bases left between them. Germline assignment: CDR1 LNHDA and CDR2 SQIVND (reference sequence). CDR3 length: 15 amino acids. The CDR3 DNA reads TGTGCCAGTAGAGCGCGGGGGGCCCGAGGAAACACCATATATTTT. This gives the protein CASRARGARGNTIYF.

This clone showed up just once. The V and J genes are TRBV6-2 or TRBV6-3 and TRBJ1-5; 9 nucleotides align to TRBD1. CDR1 MNHEY and CDR2 SVGEGT come from the germline V gene. The CDR3 spans 20 residues. Losses at the gene ends were 7 bases for V and 1 base for J; bases not matched to a gene: 20. The CDR3 sequence is CASTPVSGTGTGRSNQPQHF. DNA of the CDR3: TGTGCCAGCACCCCCGTGTCCGGGACAGGGACCGGGAGAAGCAATCAGCCCCAGCATTTT.

V is TRBV14 and J is TRBJ2-1, with 10 nucleotides matching TRBD1. V lost 4 bases, J lost 8 bases, and 8 bases stayed unmatched. The CDR3 is 15 residues long. The germline gives CDR1 SGHDN, CDR2 FVKESK. The DNA for the CDR3 is TGTGCCAGCAGCCCCCGGGACAGGGGTAGACATGAGCAGTTCTTC. This sequence encodes CASSPRDRGRHEQFF.

The rearrangement joins TRBV10-3 to TRBJ1-5, with a tentative D call TRBD1 (5 bases). V gave up 1 base and J gave up 2 bases, with 12 bases separating them. CDR1 and CDR2 (germline): ENHRY, SYGVKD. The CDR3 runs 16 residues. The CDR3: CAISEWGSDRNQPQHF. The CDR3 DNA is TGTGCCATCAGTGAGTGGGGCTCGGACCGCAATCAGCCCCAGCATTTT.

The chain joins TRBV3-1 (or the pseudogene TRBV3-2) to TRBJ2-5; D is uncertain. CDR1 is LGHDT, CDR2 YNNKEL, per germline (reference sequence). CDR3 length: 11 residues. Trimming took 3 bases from V and 4 from J, leaving 3 bases between them. CDR3 region: CASSHVETQYF. CDR3 bases: TGTGCCAGCAGCCACGTAGAGACCCAGTACTTC.

This chain connects TRBV3-1 (or the pseudogene TRBV3-2) to TRBJ2-3; D is possibly TRBD2 (7 bases). The germline V gene has CDR1 LGHDT and CDR2 YNNKEL (reference sequence). Trimming cost V 1 base and J 0 bases, with 14 bases left between them. The CDR3 runs to 17 residues. CDR3 nucleotide sequence: TGTGCCAGCAGCCAAGGAAGGGGGGGACCTAGCACAGATACGCAGTATTTT. Amino acids: CASSQGRGGPSTDTQYF.

The J gene is TRBJ2-5, the V gene TRBV5-1, with D tentatively TRBD1 (6 bases). The V end lost 3 bases, the J end lost 5 bases, and 17 bases lay between the germline ends. Germline V lookup: CDR1 SGHRS, CDR2 YFSETQ. CDR3 length: 15 residues. The CDR3 sequence is CASSSPGEIGETQYF. CDR3 sequence (DNA): TGCGCCAGCAGCTCCCCAGGGGAGATAGGTGAGACCCAGTACTTC.

The chain carries TRBV3-1 (or the pseudogene TRBV3-2) and TRBJ1-1; no clear D gene. CDR1 is LGHDT and CDR2 is YNNKEL in the germline V gene (reference sequence). This CDR3 comprises 14 residues. V lost 3 bases and J 1 base, leaving 9 bases between the germline ends. CDR3 residues: CASSHPQRNTEAFF. In DNA, the CDR3 is TGTGCCAGCAGCCACCCACAGAGGAACACTGAAGCTTTCTTT.

This clone was seen a single time. Within the sample, other DNA sequences also encode this same CDR3. This chain joins TRBV6-5 and TRBJ2-2, with 8 bases identical to TRBD2. CDR3 length: 14 residues. Germline V gene data show CDR1 as MNHEY and CDR2 as SVGAGI. V was clipped by 6 bases and J by 3 bases; unmatched bases: 3. The CDR3 region has the DNA TGTGCCAGCAGAAGAGCGGGAGACACCGGGGAGCTGTTTTTT. It translates to CASRRAGDTGELFF.

The chain recombines TRBV18 with TRBJ1-2, with unresolved D. The V and J ends lost 5 bases and 7 bases respectively, with 17 bases between them. Per the germline V gene, CDR1 is KGHSH and CDR2 is LQKENI. There are 14 residues in the CDR3. CDR3 coding DNA: TGTGCCAGCTCATCTTTGCACGGCACGGGTGGCTACACCTTC. Amino acid sequence: CASSSLHGTGGYTF.

The CDR3 here is CASSQGQDEKLFF. The CDR3 DNA is TGTGCCAGCTCCCAAGGACAGGATGAAAAACTGTTTTTT. The chain recombines TRBV18 with TRBJ1-4; 7 nucleotides align to TRBD1. This CDR3 comprises 13 residues. J lost 6 bases, V lost 6 bases, and 4 bases had no gene match. Per germline, CDR1 KGHSH and CDR2 LQKENI.

The V and J genes are TRBV18 and TRBJ1-1; D gene uncertain. CDR3 size: 14 residues. Germline loops: CDR1 KGHSH, CDR2 LQKENI. V lost 1 base to trimming and J lost 2 bases, with 8 bases between them. The CDR3 coding sequence is TGTGCCAGCTCACCACTCGAGGTTAACACTGAAGCTTTCTTT. Translating gives CASSPLEVNTEAFF.

The V gene is TRBV19, the J gene TRBJ1-3; D is unclear. From germline, CDR1 is LNHDA and CDR2 SQIVND (reference sequence). V lost 6 bases, J lost 0 bases, and 12 bases lay in between. This CDR3 region has 15 residues. As DNA, the CDR3 is TGTGCCAGTAGCCGCGGGTCCTACTCTGGAAACACCATATATTTT. It is translated as CASSRGSYSGNTIYF.

V gene TRBV10-3 combines with J gene TRBJ1-3, with 10 bases fitting TRBD1. J gave up 2 bases and V 4 bases, and 5 bases lay outside the gene matches. CDR3 length equals 16 residues. CDR1 ENHRY and CDR2 SYGVKD come from the germline V gene. The CDR3 coding sequence is TGTGCCATCAGTGTAATGACAGGGGGCCCTGGAAACACCATATATTTT. Amino acids: CAISVMTGGPGNTIYF.

The chain uses TRBV30 and TRBJ1-6; a possible D gene is TRBD1 (6 bases). The CDR3 extends over 12 amino acids. V shed 5 bases and J shed 6 bases, with 8 bases lying between them. In germline, CDR1 is GTSNPN, CDR2 SVGIG (reference sequence). CDR3 bases: TGTGCCTGGGGACAGATTAATTCACCCCTCCACTTT. This encodes CAWGQINSPLHF.

This clone was recorded once. This chain joins TRBV4-2 and TRBJ1-2; the D is unclear. V lost 1 base to trimming and J lost 0 bases, with 9 bases between them. Looked up from germline, CDR1 is LGHNA and CDR2 is YNFKEQ. The CDR3 is made up of 15 amino acids. DNA of the CDR3: TGTGCCAGCAGCCAAGCGGTGGTAACTAACTATGGCTACACCTTC. Its translation is CASSQAVVTNYGYTF.

V is TRBV7-9 and J is TRBJ1-1; D may be TRBD1 (5 bases). V was trimmed by 5 bases and J by 5 bases, leaving 12 bases between them. The CDR3 is 13 amino acids. CDR1 SEHNR and CDR2 FQNEAQ come from the germline V gene (reference sequence). Here the CDR3 reads CASSPPGVTEAFF. In DNA, the CDR3 is TGTGCCAGCAGCCCCCCGGGGGTGACTGAAGCTTTCTTT.

This clone appeared a single time. The CDR3 protein is CASSQEYFGEKLFF. CDR3 nucleotide sequence: TGTGCCAGCAGCCAAGAGTATTTCGGGGAAAAACTGTTTTTT. The chain employs TRBV14 and TRBJ1-4; D unclear. The V end lost 0 bases, the J end lost 8 bases, and 10 bases lay between the germline ends. Germline loops: CDR1 SGHDN, CDR2 FVKESK. This CDR3 comprises 14 residues.

The chain carries TRBV24-1 and TRBJ2-1; tentatively, D is TRBD2 (7 bases). The CDR3 length is 15 residues. The V gene lost 10 bases and the J gene lost 6 bases, with 21 bases spanning the gap. Germline V gene sequence: CDR1 KGHDR, CDR2 SFDVKD. The CDR3 loop reads CATQRGGGRFNEQFF. The CDR3 DNA reads as TGTGCCACTCAACGAGGGGGAGGGCGTTTCAATGAGCAGTTCTTC.

V gene TRBV19 combines with J gene TRBJ2-5; the D is unclear. V dropped 6 bases and J dropped 0 bases, with 5 bases sitting between them. Per the germline V gene, CDR1 is LNHDA and CDR2 is SQIVND (reference sequence). The CDR3 spans 12 residues. CDR3 amino acids: CASSGNQETQYF. Written as DNA, the CDR3 is TGTGCCAGTAGCGGTAACCAAGAGACCCAGTACTTC.

J is TRBJ1-6 and V is TRBV6-1, with 7 bases matching TRBD1. The germline V gene encodes CDR1 MNHNS and CDR2 SASEGT. The trim removed 1 base at V and 14 bases at J, leaving 8 bases unmatched. This CDR3 comprises 14 residues. The CDR3 loop reads CASSEEGTAGSLHF. The CDR3, as DNA: TGTGCCAGCAGTGAAGAAGGGACAGCCGGATCCCTCCACTTT.

The chain employs TRBV27 and TRBJ1-3; D not resolved. Germline CDR1 reads MNHEY; CDR2 reads SMNVEV (reference sequence). Trimming shortened V by 3 bases and J by 0 bases, and 3 bases separated the two germline ends. CDR3 length: 13 amino acids. This CDR3 reads CASSFSSGNTIYF. The CDR3 DNA is TGTGCCAGCAGTTTCAGCTCTGGAAACACCATATATTTT.

V gene TRBV18 combines with J gene TRBJ1-2; 7 bases are shared with TRBD1. The germline gives CDR1 KGHSH, CDR2 LQKENI. V shed 7 bases and J 6 bases; nucleotides not matched to a gene: 20. This CDR3 is built from 17 residues. The CDR3 region has the DNA TGTGCCAGCTTACCGGAAATACTAGGGGGCCCTACAGATGGCTACACCTTC. Its translation is CASLPEILGGPTDGYTF.

In its sample, this clone was seen a few times. The rearrangement joins TRBV3-1 (or the pseudogene TRBV3-2) to TRBJ1-5; weak D call: TRBD1 (5 bases). CDR3 length: 14 residues. V gave up 4 bases and J gave up 5 bases, with 12 bases separating them. The germline gives CDR1 LGHDT, CDR2 YNNKEL (reference sequence). Written as DNA, the CDR3 is TGTGCCAGCAGCCTCTACCAGGGATATCAGCCCCAGCATTTT. This codes for CASSLYQGYQPQHF.

The V gene is TRBV27, the J gene TRBJ2-5; D remains ambiguous. Trimming took off 3 bases at V and 4 bases at J, with 6 bases between the two ends. The germline CDR1 and CDR2 sequences are MNHEY and SMNVEV (reference sequence). The CDR3 sequence is 12 residues long. CDR3 sequence (DNA): TGTGCCAGCAGTTTCCCGGGAGAGACCCAGTACTTC. Its translation is CASSFPGETQYF.

A single count supports this clone. This chain uses TRBV18 with TRBJ1-5; D not certain. The CDR3 is 15 amino acids. Germline-derived CDR1 and CDR2 are KGHSH and LQKENI. V shed 4 bases and J shed 2 bases, with 12 bases lying between them. CDR3: CASSRGGQGNQPQHF. The CDR3, as DNA: TGTGCCAGCTCACGAGGAGGGCAGGGCAATCAGCCCCAGCATTTT.

This clone appeared once. The chain employs TRBV29-1 and TRBJ1-2; D might be TRBD1 (6 bases). The V and J ends lost 8 bases and 6 bases respectively, with 25 bases between them. CDR3 length: 15 residues. Germline-derived CDR1 and CDR2 are SQVTM and ANQGSEA. The CDR3 loop reads CSSSTGSGSGHGYTF. CDR3 DNA: TGCAGCTCATCGACAGGTAGTGGGTCGGGTCATGGCTACACCTTC.

J is TRBJ2-1 and V is TRBV6-6; 10 bases are a match to TRBD1. The CDR3 has 14 residues. Trimming took 4 bases from V and 7 from J; bases not matched to a gene: 4. The germline CDR1 and CDR2 sequences are MNHNY and SVGAGI (reference sequence). The CDR3 DNA sequence: TGTGCCAGCAGTTTCTCGGACAGGGGGAATGAGCAGTTCTTC. It translates to CASSFSDRGNEQFF.